Listed here is a single T cell receptor beta chain. Template switching added a universal primer site, and cDNA bore unique molecular identifiers. TCRdb redid the calling of the 5' RACE reads with MiXCR, one entry per CDR3 protein. Of some 760,000 distinct CDR3 sequences in the sample, 15% to 20% were seen once. The CDR3 runs 14 residues. Losses at the gene ends were 1 base for V and 7 bases for J; bases not matched to a gene: 2. Looked up from germline, CDR1 is SGHAT and CDR2 is FQNNGV. These data originate in a study of identical twins. These records were also assigned to another study, of T cells expressing NK-cell markers. That source adds: Sorting in several experiments was restricted by an anti-gamma-delta TCR antibody to alpha-beta TCR T cells. CD8+ T cells in 5 or 6 donors included dominant NKG2C+ clonotypes at roughly 1.0-7.0%. Once again these clonotypes came out on top in the CD3+CD56-NKG2C+ fraction of several donors.

Sequencing used PBMCs. This clonotype was obtained from a woman between 18 and 30 years old in good health. The chain recombines TRBV11-2 with TRBJ2-2; 8 bases align to TRBD1. CDR3 sequence: CASSLGQGSGELFF. The CDR3 DNA is TGTGCCAGCAGCTTAGGACAGGGGAGCGGGGAGCTGTTTTTT.